This T cell receptor beta chain comes out of a study of blood T cell repertoires in COVID-19. This clone is a singleton in its sample. The table came from immunoSEQ multiplex PCR; TCRdb's copy has only in-frame clones and leaves some out. The repertoire holds some 330,000 clones, with roughly 90% as singletons. V dropped 1 base and J dropped 0 bases, with 9 bases sitting between them. CDR3 length: 15 amino acids. The germline V gene has CDR1 SGHAT and CDR2 FQNNGV. Material: PBMCs or T cells enriched from blood (not recorded which). This TCR came from a woman under 40 who had recovered from COVID-19. This sequence joins TRBV11-2 and TRBJ2-5, with D unresolved. The CDR3 loop reads CASSLGQADQETQYF. The DNA of the CDR3 is TGTGCCAGCAGCTTAGGTCAGGCAGACCAAGAGACCCAGTACTTC.